These 21 T cell receptor beta chains were sequenced from one sample in a study of CXCR3-negative and CXCR3-positive naive CD8 T cells. UMI-tagged TRB cDNA libraries were built via 5' RACE. TCRdb re-called the 5' RACE reads; every CDR3 protein appears as one record, without DNA. Here the sample table reports 100,000 to 150,000 distinct CDR3 sequences. Sequenced material: naive CXCR3- CD8+ T cells from blood. The subset is: CD45RO-CCR7+CD27+CD95- naive CD8+ T cells lacking CXCR3 (TNR3-). Receptors originate from a human donor in good health. Some clones in this sample may be carry-over from other donors' samples.

The chain has TRBV7-8 and TRBJ2-1; as DNA is missing, the TRBD2 call by TCRdb cannot be tested. Germline assignment: CDR1 SGHVS and CDR2 FQNEAQ. The CDR3 totals 15 residues. CDR3 amino acids: CASSLTSGTRDEQFF. Supplemented by reference TRBV7-8 and TRBJ2-1, the full variable domain reads GAGVSQSPRYKVAKRGQDVALRCDPISGHVSLFWYQQALGQGPEFLTYFQNEAQLDKSGLPSDRFFAERPEGSVSTLKIQRTQQEDSAVYLCASSLTSGTRDEQFFGPGTRLTVL.

The rearrangement links TRBV9 to TRBJ2-1; TCRdb's D gene call, TRBD2, goes unchecked for lack of DNA. Per germline, CDR1 SGDLS and CDR2 YYNGEE. This CDR3 has 20 amino acids. The CDR3 loop reads CASSFSLWTSGGSSYNEQFF.

The CDR3 sequence is CASRNPVTGVGEQFF. The chain recombines TRBV12-3 or TRBV12-4 with TRBJ2-1; TCRdb lists TRBD1, though no DNA is available to test this call. The length of the CDR3 is 15 residues.

The chain has TRBV6-5 and TRBJ2-7; the D gene TCRdb calls, TRBD1, cannot be checked with no DNA. CDR1 MNHEY and CDR2 SVGAGI come from the germline V gene. The CDR3 has 15 residues. This CDR3 reads CASRHTGQGYYEQYF.

The chain combines TRBV6-1 with TRBJ2-7; the TCRdb D gene call, TRBD1, has no DNA to confirm it. The CDR3 totals 14 residues. Per germline, CDR1 MNHNS and CDR2 SASEGT. CDR3 in amino acids: CASSETGQGSEQYF.

The chain combines TRBV6-1 with TRBJ2-7; TCRdb reports TRBD1, a call that lacks DNA to check it against. The CDR3 spans 12 residues. Germline V CDR1 and CDR2: MNHNS, SASEGT. CDR3: CASTGGGSEQYF.

The chain combines TRBV4-1 with TRBJ1-1. This CDR3 region has 13 residues. CDR1 MGHRA and CDR2 YSYEKL come from the germline V gene. The CDR3 sequence: CASSQVFNTEAFF.

The V call is TRBV7-2, the J call TRBJ2-3; checking the TCRdb D call of TRBD2 is not possible without DNA. This CDR3 has 19 residues. Germline CDR1 and CDR2: SGHTA and FQGNSA. CDR3 sequence reads: CASSPRWLAGGPSTDTQYF.

This rearrangement joins TRBV15 to TRBJ2-5; the D call from TCRdb, TRBD1, cannot be confirmed without DNA. The CDR3 is 15 residues long. The germline V gene encodes CDR1 LNHNV and CDR2 YYDKDF (reference sequence). The CDR3 region is CATSTKTGTGETQYF.

V gene TRBV29-1 combines with J gene TRBJ2-5. Germline CDR1 SQVTM, CDR2 ANQGSEA. The CDR3 runs to 12 residues. The CDR3 protein is CSAEGGVGTQYF. Variable domain in full (rest from reference TRBV29-1 and TRBJ2-5): SAVISQKPSRDICQRGTSLTIQCQVDSQVTMMFWYRQQPGQSLTLIATANQGSEATYESGFVIDKFPISRPNLTFSTLTVSNMSPEDSSIYLCSAEGGVGTQYFGPGTRLLVL.

CDR3 loop: CASSPDIGTGELFF. This chain joins TRBV11-2 and TRBJ2-2. Germline-derived CDR1 and CDR2 are SGHAT and FQNNGV. The CDR3 extends over 14 amino acids.

V usage is TRBV29-1 and J usage is TRBJ2-4; the TRBD1 assignment by TCRdb is unverifiable without DNA. The germline gives CDR1 SQVTM, CDR2 ANQGSEA. The CDR3 is 13 amino acids. Here the CDR3 reads CSVLWGNLNIQYF.

The chain links TRBV4-1 to TRBJ1-1; with no DNA, the TCRdb D assignment of TRBD1 cannot be verified. Germline V gives CDR1 MGHRA, CDR2 YSYEKL. This CDR3 has 13 residues. CDR3 loop: CASSWGSRTEAFF.

The V call is TRBV18, the J call TRBJ2-1; TCRdb's D call of TRBD1 is untestable without DNA. The germline CDR1 and CDR2 sequences are KGHSH and LQKENI. The length of the CDR3 is 16 residues. The CDR3 reads CASSPDRLTSYNEQFF.

The rearrangement joins TRBV27 to TRBJ1-1; absent DNA, TCRdb's TRBD1 call cannot be checked. The germline V gene encodes CDR1 MNHEY and CDR2 SMNVEV (reference sequence). This CDR3 is 15 amino acids long. CDR3: CASSLIGGRSTEAFF.

The chain has TRBV2 and TRBJ2-7; TCRdb designates TRBD1, a call that cannot be tested without DNA. The germline gives CDR1 SNHLY, CDR2 FYNNEI. This CDR3 has 15 residues. This CDR3 is CASSETGGSTYEQYF.

The chain joins TRBV29-1 to TRBJ1-2; TCRdb names TRBD1, which stays unverified in the absence of DNA. The CDR3 runs to 12 residues. CDR1 is SQVTM, CDR2 ANQGSEA, per germline. CDR3 sequence reads: CSAEQGIRGYTF.

The V gene is TRBV12-3 or TRBV12-4, the J gene TRBJ2-2; TCRdb outputs TRBD2, but without DNA this stays unchecked. The CDR3 consists of 13 residues. This chain's CDR3 is CASRPGGTGELFF.

The V and J genes are TRBV7-8 and TRBJ2-1. Germline CDR1 and CDR2: SGHVS and FQNEAQ. The CDR3 extends over 13 amino acids. This CDR3 reads CASSRGPYNEQFF.

V gene TRBV20-1 combines with J gene TRBJ2-1; TCRdb selects TRBD2, and the lack of DNA leaves this call unchecked. In germline, CDR1 is DFQATT, CDR2 SNEGSKA (reference sequence). The CDR3 contains 15 residues. This CDR3 reads CSAASIADSYNEQFF.

V and J are TRBV9 and TRBJ2-7. The CDR3 loop spans 14 amino acids. Germline CDR1 and CDR2: SGDLS and YYNGEE. CDR3 amino acids: CASSVGQPPYEQYF.